The 13 T cell receptor beta chains in this list originate from one sample, sequenced in a study of blood T cell repertoires in COVID-19. The table came from immunoSEQ multiplex PCR; TCRdb's copy has only in-frame clones and leaves some out. The table includes 490,000 or so clones, approximately 88% detected once. The sequencing input was PBMCs or T cells enriched from blood (not recorded which). The receptors originated from a woman aged 40 to 50 who had recovered from COVID-19.

V usage is TRBV20-1 and J usage is TRBJ2-7; 7 bases agree with TRBD1. V trimming: 3 bases; J trimming: 6 bases; junction bases outside the gene matches: 8. The CDR3 runs 13 residues. Germline CDR1 and CDR2: DFQATT and SNEGSKA (reference sequence). The CDR3 loop reads CSASETGIREQYF. CDR3 DNA: TGCAGTGCTAGTGAGACAGGGATACGCGAGCAGTACTTC.

This sequence joins TRBV7-2 and TRBJ2-7; 9 nucleotides match TRBD1. The V segment lost 6 bases and the J segment 1 base; nucleotides outside the gene matches: 4. The CDR3 totals 14 residues. Germline V gene lookup returns CDR1 SGHTA and CDR2 FQGNSA. CDR3 coding DNA: TGTGCCAGCAGTTGGGACAGGGCGTCCTACGAGCAGTACTTC. Translating it yields CASSWDRASYEQYF.

This clone was found many times. The chain links TRBV24-1 to TRBJ1-1; D is uncertain. V was shortened by 7 bases and J by 0 bases, with 8 bases between the two germline ends. There are 13 residues in the CDR3. Per germline, CDR1 KGHDR and CDR2 SFDVKD. The CDR3 spells CATRRTVNTEAFF. In nucleotides, the CDR3 is TGTGCCACCAGGCGAACGGTGAACACTGAAGCTTTCTTT.

V and J are TRBV9 and TRBJ2-7; the D gene is possibly TRBD2 (5 bases). Germline-derived CDR1 and CDR2 are SGDLS and YYNGEE. V was pared by 6 bases and J by 3 bases, with 25 bases between. The CDR3 is 17 amino acids. This CDR3 is CASTVEKMGASIYEQYF. CDR3 in DNA: TGTGCCAGCACCGTCGAGAAAATGGGAGCTTCGATCTACGAGCAGTACTTC.

CDR3 in DNA: TGTGCCAGTAGTACGCCCCAGGCCTTCTATGAAGCTTTCTTT. Its translation is CASSTPQAFYEAFF. The genes are TRBV19 and TRBJ1-1; D uncertain. V lost 4 bases to trimming and J lost 7 bases, with 16 bases between them. The CDR3 spans 14 residues. The germline gives CDR1 LNHDA, CDR2 SQIVND (reference sequence).

This chain links TRBV10-1 with TRBJ2-1; D perhaps matches TRBD2 (6 bases). CDR1 and CDR2 (germline): WNHNN, SYGVQD (reference sequence). V was pared by 2 bases and J by 5 bases, with 13 bases between. This CDR3 has 15 amino acids. The CDR3 here is CASSEGLAIHNEQFF. The CDR3 bases are TGCGCCAGCAGTGAGGGGCTAGCGATACACAATGAGCAGTTCTTC.

The chain recombines TRBV18 with TRBJ2-1, with TRBD1 identical over 10 bases. The CDR3 spans 18 residues. With 2 bases clipped from V and 0 bases from J, the junction kept 7 bases outside the gene matches. CDR1 is KGHSH and CDR2 is LQKENI in the germline V gene. The CDR3 here is CASSPTGQGTSSYNEQFF. The CDR3 DNA sequence: TGTGCCAGCTCACCAACGGGACAGGGGACAAGCTCCTACAATGAGCAGTTCTTC. Full variable domain (rest looked up from reference TRBV18 and TRBJ2-1): NAGVMQNPRHLVRRRGQEARLRCSPMKGHSHVYWYRQLPEEGLKFMVYLQKENIIDESGMPKERFSAEFPKEGPSILRIQQVVRGDSAAYFCASSPTGQGTSSYNEQFFGPGTRLTVL.

J is TRBJ2-6 and V is TRBV6-1; weak D call: TRBD1 (6 bases). The CDR3 has 16 residues. V was clipped by 2 bases and J by 1 base, with 9 bases between them. Germline CDR1 MNHNS, CDR2 SASEGT. The CDR3 loop reads CASSEWGRSGANVLTF. CDR3 bases: TGTGCCAGCAGTGAATGGGGGCGGTCTGGGGCCAACGTCCTGACTTTC.

The sample holds one count of this clone. The genes are TRBV19 and TRBJ2-3; D gene uncertain. V was cut by 1 base and J by 0 bases, with 5 bases left in between. Germline loops: CDR1 LNHDA, CDR2 SQIVND (reference sequence). The CDR3 contains 14 residues. The CDR3 DNA reads as TGTGCCAGTAGTATAGCGGGTAGCACAGATACGCAGTATTTT. Protein sequence: CASSIAGSTDTQYF. Filled out from reference TRBV19 and TRBJ2-3, the complete variable domain reads DGGITQSPKYLFRKEGQNVTLSCEQNLNHDAMYWYRQDPGQGLRLIYYSQIVNDFQKGDIAEGYSVSREKKESFPLTVTSAQKNPTAFYLCASSIAGSTDTQYFGPGTRLTVL.

The rearrangement joins TRBV4-3 to TRBJ2-6; a possible D gene is TRBD1 (6 bases). Germline CDR1 reads LGHNA; CDR2 reads YSLEER. The CDR3 sequence is 18 residues long. Trimming cost V 0 bases and J 1 base, with 13 bases left between them. In DNA form, the CDR3 reads TGCGCCAGCAGCCAAGACACAGGGCGTGCGTCTGGGGCCAACGTCCTGACTTTC. Translated: CASSQDTGRASGANVLTF.

J is TRBJ2-5 and V is TRBV7-2, with 11 bases fitting TRBD2. V was pared by 7 bases and J by 5 bases, with 9 bases of the junction left unmatched. CDR1 is SGHTA and CDR2 is FQGNSA in the germline V gene. The CDR3 loop spans 15 amino acids. The CDR3 bases are TGTGCCAGCAACATAGCGGGAGGGGGTTCTGAGACCCAGTACTTC. Translated: CASNIAGGGSETQYF.

About this clone: Germline and junction disagree at one end, which may indicate a read error. V and J are TRBV7-9 and TRBJ1-1; D call uncertain. CDR3 length: 8 residues. Germline loops: CDR1 SEHNR, CDR2 FQNEAQ (reference sequence). CDR3 DNA: TGTGCCAGCAGCTCCGAGGGATTT. Amino acids: CASSSEGF.

The chain is built from TRBV7-9 and TRBJ1-1; possibly TRBD1 for D (5 bases). Germline V CDR1 and CDR2: SEHNR, FQNEAQ (reference sequence). V lost 5 bases, J lost 0 bases, and 16 bases lay in between. The CDR3 runs 16 residues. Here the CDR3 reads CASSITGPAMNTEAFF. The DNA of the CDR3 is TGTGCCAGCAGCATAACAGGACCGGCGATGAACACTGAAGCTTTCTTT.